This entry lists 16 T cell receptor beta chains sequenced from one sample in a study of blood T cell repertoires in COVID-19. Assay: immunoSEQ multiplex PCR; the TCRdb copy retains only in-frame clones and omits some. There are about 290,000 clones in the sample; around 90% occur only once, and about 1.7% lies in the top ten. Sequenced material: PBMCs or T cells enriched from blood (not recorded which). The receptors were sampled from a woman in her 40s who had recovered from COVID-19.

The CDR3 is CASSISGTGGGNGYTF. CDR3 sequence (DNA): TGTGCCAGCAGTATCTCCGGGACAGGGGGCGGTAACGGCTACACCTTC. The gene calls are TRBV9 and TRBJ1-2; 12 positions agree with TRBD1. Trimming at V came to 5 bases and at J to 8 bases, leaving 13 bases not matched to a gene. Germline assignment: CDR1 SGDLS and CDR2 YYNGEE. This CDR3 has 16 amino acids.

The chain carries TRBV4-3 and TRBJ1-3, with TRBD1 identical over 7 bases. CDR3 size: 14 residues. V lost 2 bases, J lost 8 bases, and 6 bases stayed unmatched. CDR1 is LGHNA and CDR2 is YSLEER in the germline V gene. The CDR3 is CASSQSAQGDTIYF. The CDR3 DNA sequence: TGCGCCAGCAGCCAATCGGCGCAGGGGGACACCATATATTTT.

The CDR3 here is CASSATGGELFF. CDR3 sequence (DNA): TGTGCCAGCAGCGCGACGGGTGGGGAGCTGTTTTTT. V usage is TRBV5-4 and J usage is TRBJ2-2; no reliable D call. V was cut by 4 bases and J by 8 bases, with 9 bases left in between. This CDR3 contains 12 residues. Germline V lookup: CDR1 SGHNT, CDR2 YYREEE (reference sequence).

J is TRBJ1-1 and V is TRBV9, with D perhaps matching TRBD1 (5 bases). The germline V gene has CDR1 SGDLS and CDR2 YYNGEE. The CDR3 totals 13 residues. Trimming pared 4 bases from V and 1 base from J, leaving 8 bases between. The CDR3 nucleotides are TGTGCCAGCAGCCCAACAGGGAACACTGAAGCTTTCTTT. It yields the protein CASSPTGNTEAFF.

V is TRBV29-1 and J is TRBJ2-1; tentative D call: TRBD2 (6 bases). Trimming cost V 7 bases and J 8 bases, with 18 bases left between them. The germline V gene encodes CDR1 SQVTM and CDR2 ANQGSEA. This CDR3 contains 13 residues. DNA for the CDR3: TGCAGCGGCCGGGACTCCAGTTCCCATGAGCAGTTCTTC. This codes for CSGRDSSSHEQFF.

The chain uses TRBV2 and TRBJ1-3; 7 positions agree with TRBD1. Losses at the gene ends were 6 bases for V and 2 bases for J; bases not matched to a gene: 7. This CDR3 has 15 amino acids. Germline CDR1 SNHLY, CDR2 FYNNEI. This chain's CDR3 is CASSLTGITGNTIYF. The CDR3, as DNA: TGTGCCAGCAGCCTGACAGGGATTACTGGAAACACCATATATTTT.

J is TRBJ1-6 and V is TRBV5-8, with no clear D. Trimming left V 0 bases short and J 6 bases short, with 4 bases between. Germline V gene sequence: CDR1 SGHTS, CDR2 YDEGEE. This CDR3 region has 13 residues. The CDR3 bases are TGTGCCAGCAGCTTGGACGGTAATTCACCCCTCCACTTT. This codes for CASSLDGNSPLHF. Full variable domain (rest looked up from reference TRBV5-8 and TRBJ1-6): EAGVTQSPTHLIKTRGQQATLRCSPISGHTSVYWYQQALGLGLQFLLWYDEGEERNRGNFPPRFSGRQFPNYSSELNVNALELEDSALYLCASSLDGNSPLHFGNGTRLTVT.

In its sample, this clone was seen once. This rearrangement joins TRBV6-5 to TRBJ1-3, with a weak D call TRBD1 (6 bases). Germline V gives CDR1 MNHEY, CDR2 SVGAGI. The CDR3 has 15 residues. The V gene lost 5 bases and the J gene lost 1 base, with 12 bases spanning the gap. The chain's CDR3 is CASSQSGDSGNTIYF. CDR3 coding DNA: TGTGCCAGCAGTCAGTCAGGGGATTCTGGAAACACCATATATTTT.

This chain links TRBV6-2 or TRBV6-3 with TRBJ1-2, with unresolved D. V was cut by 6 bases and J by 8 bases, with 16 bases left in between. Germline V gives CDR1 MNHEY, CDR2 SVGEGT. This CDR3 comprises 13 residues. CDR3 amino acids: CASSVFFLEGYTF. Written as DNA, the CDR3 is TGTGCCAGCAGCGTGTTTTTCTTGGAGGGCTACACCTTC.

The rearrangement uses TRBV6-1 and TRBJ1-1; D may be TRBD1 (5 bases). CDR1 and CDR2 from the germline V gene are MNHNS and SASEGT. Trimming cost V 3 bases and J 5 bases, with 10 bases left between them. The length of the CDR3 is 13 residues. Here the CDR3 DNA reads TGTGCCAGCAGTGAGCTCAGGGCTACTGAAGCTTTCTTT. Protein sequence: CASSELRATEAFF.

This chain uses TRBV27 with TRBJ1-3, with D possibly matching TRBD1 (5 bases). Germline loops: CDR1 MNHEY, CDR2 SMNVEV (reference sequence). V was pared by 5 bases and J by 0 bases, with 20 bases between. There are 18 residues in the CDR3. The CDR3 coding sequence is TGTGCCAGCAGTCATCCGCTACAGACCAGGGACTCTGGAAACACCATATATTTT. This encodes CASSHPLQTRDSGNTIYF.

The chain employs TRBV2 and TRBJ1-2; D gene unclear. The CDR3 consists of 13 residues. The V gene's germline CDR1 is SNHLY and CDR2 FYNNEI. Trimming removed 4 bases from V and 3 bases from J, with 9 bases in between. This chain's CDR3 is CASSVFRDYGYTF. DNA for the CDR3: TGTGCCAGCAGTGTATTCCGGGACTATGGCTACACCTTC.

V and J are TRBV5-1 and TRBJ2-1, with 7 bases identical to TRBD2. CDR3 length: 15 amino acids. With V trimmed by 1 base and J by 5 bases, 6 bases remained unmatched. CDR1 SGHRS and CDR2 YFSETQ come from the germline V gene. The CDR3 DNA sequence: TGCGCCAGCAGCTTGAGCGGGACTTCACACAATGAGCAGTTCTTC. Amino acids: CASSLSGTSHNEQFF.

The chain has TRBV3-1 (or the pseudogene TRBV3-2) and TRBJ1-1, with TRBD1 matching 7 bases. Germline values: CDR1 LGHDT, CDR2 YNNKEL (reference sequence). The CDR3 has 15 residues. V shed 1 base and J 1 base; nucleotides not matched to a gene: 3. For the CDR3, the DNA is TGTGCCAGCAGCCAAGCCGGGACAGAGAACACTGAAGCTTTCTTT. Protein: CASSQAGTENTEAFF.

This chain joins TRBV10-3 and TRBJ2-3, with 12 bases aligning to TRBD2. Germline-derived CDR1 and CDR2 are ENHRY and SYGVKD. Trimming at V came to 0 bases and at J to 2 bases, leaving 3 bases not matched to a gene. The CDR3 is 17 residues long. The chain's CDR3 is CAISESTSGRNTDTQYF. The CDR3 DNA is TGTGCCATCAGTGAGTCAACTAGCGGGAGGAACACAGATACGCAGTATTTT.

The chain employs TRBV7-9 and TRBJ2-1, with D maybe TRBD2 (5 bases). CDR3 size: 18 residues. Germline assignment: CDR1 SEHNR and CDR2 FQNEAQ (reference sequence). Trimming removed 1 base at V and 2 bases at J, with 18 bases between. The CDR3 coding sequence is TGTGCCAGCAGCTTAGTGCGGGCGGTAACTTCAACCTACAATGAGCAGTTCTTC. This sequence encodes CASSLVRAVTSTYNEQFF.